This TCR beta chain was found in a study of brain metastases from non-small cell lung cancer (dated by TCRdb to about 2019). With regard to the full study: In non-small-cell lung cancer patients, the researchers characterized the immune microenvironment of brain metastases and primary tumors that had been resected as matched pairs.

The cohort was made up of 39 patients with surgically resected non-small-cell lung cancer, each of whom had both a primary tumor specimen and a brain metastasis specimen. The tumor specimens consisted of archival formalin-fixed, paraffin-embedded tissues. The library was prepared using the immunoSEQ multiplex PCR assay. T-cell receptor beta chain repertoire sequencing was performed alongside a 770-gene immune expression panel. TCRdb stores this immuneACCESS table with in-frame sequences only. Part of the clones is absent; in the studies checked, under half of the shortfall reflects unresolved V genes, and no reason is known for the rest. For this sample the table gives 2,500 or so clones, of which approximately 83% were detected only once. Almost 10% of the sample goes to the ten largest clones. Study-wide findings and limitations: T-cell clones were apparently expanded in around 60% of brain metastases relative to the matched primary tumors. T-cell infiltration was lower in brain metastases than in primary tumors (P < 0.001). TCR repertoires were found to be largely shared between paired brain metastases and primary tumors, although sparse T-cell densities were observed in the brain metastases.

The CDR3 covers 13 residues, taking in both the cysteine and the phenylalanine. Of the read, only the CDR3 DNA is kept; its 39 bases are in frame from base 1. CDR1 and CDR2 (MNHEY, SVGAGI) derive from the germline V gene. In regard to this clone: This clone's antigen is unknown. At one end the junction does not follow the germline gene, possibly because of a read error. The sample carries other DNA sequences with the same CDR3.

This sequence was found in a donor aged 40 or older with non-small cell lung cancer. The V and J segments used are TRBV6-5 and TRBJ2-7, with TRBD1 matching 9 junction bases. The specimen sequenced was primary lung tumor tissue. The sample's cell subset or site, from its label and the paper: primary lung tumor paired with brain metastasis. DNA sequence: TGTGCCAGTCAAGGGACAGGGAACTACGAACAGTACTTC. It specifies CASQGTGNYEQYF.